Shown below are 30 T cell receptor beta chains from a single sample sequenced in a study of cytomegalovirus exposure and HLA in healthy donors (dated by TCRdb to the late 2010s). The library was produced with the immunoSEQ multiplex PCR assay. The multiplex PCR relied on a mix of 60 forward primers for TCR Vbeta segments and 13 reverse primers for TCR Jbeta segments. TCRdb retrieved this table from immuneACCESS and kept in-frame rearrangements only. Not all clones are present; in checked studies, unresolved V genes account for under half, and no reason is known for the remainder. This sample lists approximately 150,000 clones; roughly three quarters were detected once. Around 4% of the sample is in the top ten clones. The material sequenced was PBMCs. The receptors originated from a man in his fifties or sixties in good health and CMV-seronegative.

The CDR3 loop reads CASSGTRAAYEQYF. The CDR3 DNA reads as TGTGCCAGCAGTGGGACTAGGGCTGCCTACGAGCAGTACTTC. This chain joins TRBV28 and TRBJ2-7, with 8 nucleotides matching TRBD2. Germline V CDR1 and CDR2: MDHEN, SYDVKM. This CDR3 has 14 residues. V was clipped by 5 bases and J by 2 bases; unmatched bases: 5.

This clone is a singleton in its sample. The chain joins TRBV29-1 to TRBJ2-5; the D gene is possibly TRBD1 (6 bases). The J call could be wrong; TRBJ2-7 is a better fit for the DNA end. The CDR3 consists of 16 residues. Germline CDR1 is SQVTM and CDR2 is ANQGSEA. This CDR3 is CSASGASGEYPYEQYF. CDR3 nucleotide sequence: TGCAGCGCCTCCGGGGCCTCAGGGGAGTATCCCTACGAGCAGTACTTC.

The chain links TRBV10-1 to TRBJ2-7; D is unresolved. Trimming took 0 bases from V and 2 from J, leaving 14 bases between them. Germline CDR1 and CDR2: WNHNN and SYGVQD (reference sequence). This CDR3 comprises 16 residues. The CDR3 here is CASSESLKRRAYEQYF. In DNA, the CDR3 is TGCGCCAGCAGTGAGTCGTTGAAACGCCGCGCCTACGAGCAGTACTTC.

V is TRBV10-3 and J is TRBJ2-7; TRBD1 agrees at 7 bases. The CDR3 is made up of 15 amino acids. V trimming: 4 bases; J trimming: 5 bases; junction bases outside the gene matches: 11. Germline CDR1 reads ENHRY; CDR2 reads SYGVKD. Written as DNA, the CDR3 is TGTGCCATCAGTGGAGGGCGAGAGGGGGCTGACGAGCAGTACTTC. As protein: CAISGGREGADEQYF.

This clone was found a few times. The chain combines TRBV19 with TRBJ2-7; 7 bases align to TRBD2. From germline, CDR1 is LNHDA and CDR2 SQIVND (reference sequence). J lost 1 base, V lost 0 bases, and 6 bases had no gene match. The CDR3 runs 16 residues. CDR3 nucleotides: TGTGCCAGTAGTATAGATCGGGCTAGCGGTTCCTACGAGCAGTACTTC. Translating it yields CASSIDRASGSYEQYF.

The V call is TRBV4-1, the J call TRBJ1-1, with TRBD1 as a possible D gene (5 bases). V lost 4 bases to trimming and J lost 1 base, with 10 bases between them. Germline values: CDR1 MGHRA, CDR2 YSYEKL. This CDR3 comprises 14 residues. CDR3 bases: TGCGCCAGCAGCCTCCAGACAGCGAACACTGAAGCTTTCTTT. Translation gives CASSLQTANTEAFF.

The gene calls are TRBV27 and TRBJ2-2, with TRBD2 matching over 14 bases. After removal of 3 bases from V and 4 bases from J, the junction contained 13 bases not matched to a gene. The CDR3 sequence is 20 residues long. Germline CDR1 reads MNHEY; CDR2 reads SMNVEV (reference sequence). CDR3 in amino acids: CASSFLGLAGGMGSTGELFF. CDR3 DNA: TGTGCCAGCAGTTTCCTTGGACTAGCGGGAGGTATGGGTAGCACCGGGGAGCTGTTTTTT.

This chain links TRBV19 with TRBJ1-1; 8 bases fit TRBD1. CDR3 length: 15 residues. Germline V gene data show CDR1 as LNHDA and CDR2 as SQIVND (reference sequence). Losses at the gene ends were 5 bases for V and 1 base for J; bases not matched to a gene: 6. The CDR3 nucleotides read TGTGCCAGTAGTCAAGACAGGGGATGGAACACTGAAGCTTTCTTT. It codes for CASSQDRGWNTEAFF. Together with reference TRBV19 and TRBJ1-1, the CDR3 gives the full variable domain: DGGITQSPKYLFRKEGQNVTLSCEQNLNHDAMYWYRQDPGQGLRLIYYSQIVNDFQKGDIAEGYSVSREKKESFPLTVTSAQKNPTAFYLCASSQDRGWNTEAFFGQGTRLTVV.

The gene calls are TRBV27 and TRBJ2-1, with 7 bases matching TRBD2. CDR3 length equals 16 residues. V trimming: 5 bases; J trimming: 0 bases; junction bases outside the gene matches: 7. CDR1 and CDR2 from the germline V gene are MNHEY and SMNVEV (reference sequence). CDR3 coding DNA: TGTGCCAGCAGTACCCGGGAGGCCTCCTCCTACAATGAGCAGTTCTTC. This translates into CASSTREASSYNEQFF.

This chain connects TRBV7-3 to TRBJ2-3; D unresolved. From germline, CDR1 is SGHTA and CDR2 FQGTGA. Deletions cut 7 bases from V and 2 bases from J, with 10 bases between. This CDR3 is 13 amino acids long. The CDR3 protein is CASNSRYTDTQYF. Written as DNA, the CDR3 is TGTGCCAGCAACTCCCGGTACACAGATACGCAGTATTTT.

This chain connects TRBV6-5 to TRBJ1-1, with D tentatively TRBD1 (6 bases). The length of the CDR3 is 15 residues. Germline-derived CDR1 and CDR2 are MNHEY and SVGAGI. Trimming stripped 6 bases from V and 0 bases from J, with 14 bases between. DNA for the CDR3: TGTGCCAGCAGAAGCCAGGGGACCATGAACACTGAAGCTTTCTTT. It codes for CASRSQGTMNTEAFF.

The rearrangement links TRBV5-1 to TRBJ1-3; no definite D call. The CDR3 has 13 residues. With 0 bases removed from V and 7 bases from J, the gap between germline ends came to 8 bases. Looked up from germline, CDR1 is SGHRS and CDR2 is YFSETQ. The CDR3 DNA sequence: TGCGCCAGCAGCTTGGTAGAGGGTAACACCATATATTTT. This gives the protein CASSLVEGNTIYF.

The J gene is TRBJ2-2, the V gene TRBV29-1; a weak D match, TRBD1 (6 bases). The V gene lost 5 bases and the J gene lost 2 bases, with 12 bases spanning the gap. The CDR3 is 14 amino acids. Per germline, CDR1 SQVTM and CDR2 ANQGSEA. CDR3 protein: CSVTPGHNTGELFF. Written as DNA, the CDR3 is TGCAGCGTTACCCCGGGACACAACACCGGGGAGCTGTTTTTT.

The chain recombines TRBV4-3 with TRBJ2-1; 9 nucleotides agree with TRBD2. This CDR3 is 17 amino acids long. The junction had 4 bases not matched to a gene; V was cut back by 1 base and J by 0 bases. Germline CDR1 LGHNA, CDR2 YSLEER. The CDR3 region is CASSQGVSGSSYNEQFF. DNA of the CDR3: TGCGCCAGCAGCCAAGGGGTTAGCGGGAGCTCCTACAATGAGCAGTTCTTC.

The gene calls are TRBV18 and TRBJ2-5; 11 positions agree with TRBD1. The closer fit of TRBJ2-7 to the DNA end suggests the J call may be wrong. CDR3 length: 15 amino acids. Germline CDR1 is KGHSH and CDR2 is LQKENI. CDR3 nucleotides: TGTGCCAGCCGTGGGCGGGACAGGGGGGCCTACGAGCAGTACTTC. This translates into CASRGRDRGAYEQYF.

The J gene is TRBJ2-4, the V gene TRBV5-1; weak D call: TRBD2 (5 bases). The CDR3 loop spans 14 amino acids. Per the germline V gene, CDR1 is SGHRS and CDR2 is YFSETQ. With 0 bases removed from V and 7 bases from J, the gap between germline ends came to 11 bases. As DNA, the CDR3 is TGCGCCAGCAGCTTGGGAGGGCCGCCGAACATTCAGTACTTC. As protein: CASSLGGPPNIQYF.

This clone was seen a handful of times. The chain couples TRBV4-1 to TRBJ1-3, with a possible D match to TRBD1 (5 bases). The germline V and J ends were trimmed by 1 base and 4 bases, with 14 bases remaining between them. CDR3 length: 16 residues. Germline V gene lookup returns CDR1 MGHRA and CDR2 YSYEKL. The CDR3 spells CASSQVLRGEGNTIYF. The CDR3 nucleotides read TGCGCCAGCAGCCAAGTATTAAGGGGCGAGGGAAACACCATATATTTT.

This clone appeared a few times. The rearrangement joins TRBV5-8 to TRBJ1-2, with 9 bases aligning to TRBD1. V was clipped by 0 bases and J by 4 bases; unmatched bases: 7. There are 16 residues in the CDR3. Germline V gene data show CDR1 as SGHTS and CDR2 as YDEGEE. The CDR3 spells CASSLGRDREVYGYTF. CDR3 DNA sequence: TGTGCCAGCAGCTTGGGCCGGGACAGGGAAGTCTATGGCTACACCTTC.

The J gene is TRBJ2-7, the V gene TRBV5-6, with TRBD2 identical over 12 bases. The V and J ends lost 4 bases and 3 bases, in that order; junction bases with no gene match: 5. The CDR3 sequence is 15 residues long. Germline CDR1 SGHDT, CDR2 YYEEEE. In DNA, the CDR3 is TGTGCCAGCAGCACAACGGGACTAGCGGGCTACGAGCAGTACTTC. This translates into CASSTTGLAGYEQYF.

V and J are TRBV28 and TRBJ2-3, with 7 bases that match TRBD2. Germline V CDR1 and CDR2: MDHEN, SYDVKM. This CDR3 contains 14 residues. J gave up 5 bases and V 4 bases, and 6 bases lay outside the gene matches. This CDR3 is CASSSSREIDTQYF. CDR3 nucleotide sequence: TGTGCCAGCAGTTCCTCGCGGGAGATAGATACGCAGTATTTT.

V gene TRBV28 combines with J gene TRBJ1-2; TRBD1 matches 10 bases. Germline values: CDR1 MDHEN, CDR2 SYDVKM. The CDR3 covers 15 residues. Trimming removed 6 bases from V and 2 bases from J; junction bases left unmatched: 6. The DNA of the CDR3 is TGTGCCAGCAGAAGACAGGGGGCGCGGAACTATGGCTACACCTTC. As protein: CASRRQGARNYGYTF.

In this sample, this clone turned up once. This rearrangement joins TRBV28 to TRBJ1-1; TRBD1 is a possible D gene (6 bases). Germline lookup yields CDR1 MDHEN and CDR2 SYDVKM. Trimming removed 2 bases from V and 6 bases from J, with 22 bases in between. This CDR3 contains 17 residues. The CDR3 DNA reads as TGTGCCAGCAGTTTAATAGGGGGACCTATTTTGGATCCTGAAGCTTTCTTT. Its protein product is CASSLIGGPILDPEAFF.

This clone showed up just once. The CDR3 sequence is CASSYSRGGPAEAFF. The DNA of the CDR3 is TGTGCCAGCAGTTACTCAAGAGGGGGCCCCGCTGAAGCTTTCTTT. The chain couples TRBV6-5 to TRBJ1-1; 7 bases map to TRBD1. Germline V gives CDR1 MNHEY, CDR2 SVGAGI. This CDR3 is built from 15 residues. The V gene end was trimmed by 0 bases and the J gene end by 6 bases; junction bases not matched to a gene: 7.

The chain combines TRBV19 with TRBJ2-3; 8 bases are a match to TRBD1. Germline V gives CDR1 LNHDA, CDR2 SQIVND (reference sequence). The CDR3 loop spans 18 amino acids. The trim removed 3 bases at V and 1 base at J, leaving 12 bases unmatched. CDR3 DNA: TGTGCCAGTAGTATTCGGGCAGGGGGCTTGGTAGGCACAGATACGCAGTATTTT. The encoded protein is CASSIRAGGLVGTDTQYF.

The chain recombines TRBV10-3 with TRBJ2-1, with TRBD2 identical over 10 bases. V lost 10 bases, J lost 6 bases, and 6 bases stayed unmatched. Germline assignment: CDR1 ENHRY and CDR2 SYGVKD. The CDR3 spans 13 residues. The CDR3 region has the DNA TGTGCCACTAGGACTAGCGGTGGCAATGAGCAGTTCTTC. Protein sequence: CATRTSGGNEQFF.

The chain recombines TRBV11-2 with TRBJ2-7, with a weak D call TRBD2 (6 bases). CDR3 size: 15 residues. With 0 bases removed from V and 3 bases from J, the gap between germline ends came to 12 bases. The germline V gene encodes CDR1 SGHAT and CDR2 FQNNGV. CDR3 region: CASSLEVGDFYEQYF. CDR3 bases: TGTGCCAGCAGCTTAGAGGTGGGGGACTTCTACGAGCAGTACTTC.

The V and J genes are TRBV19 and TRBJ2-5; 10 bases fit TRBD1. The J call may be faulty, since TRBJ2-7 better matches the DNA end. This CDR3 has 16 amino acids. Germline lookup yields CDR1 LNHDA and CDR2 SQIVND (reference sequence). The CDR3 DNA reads TGTGCCAGTGCCCCCCATAGAAGGACAGGGGGCTACGAGCAGTACTTC. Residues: CASAPHRRTGGYEQYF.

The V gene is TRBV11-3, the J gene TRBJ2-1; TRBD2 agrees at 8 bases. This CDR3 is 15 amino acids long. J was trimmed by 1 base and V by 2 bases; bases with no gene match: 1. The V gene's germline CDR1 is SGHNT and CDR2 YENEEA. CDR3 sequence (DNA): TGTGCCAGCAGCTTACGGGAGGGGTCCTACAATGAGCAGTTCTTC. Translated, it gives CASSLREGSYNEQFF. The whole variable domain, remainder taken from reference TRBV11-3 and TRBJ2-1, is EAGVVQSPRYKIIEKKQPVAFWCNPISGHNTLYWYLQNLGQGPELLIRYENEEAVDDSQLPKDRFSAERLKGVDSTLKIQPAELGDSAVYLCASSLREGSYNEQFFGPGTRLTVL.

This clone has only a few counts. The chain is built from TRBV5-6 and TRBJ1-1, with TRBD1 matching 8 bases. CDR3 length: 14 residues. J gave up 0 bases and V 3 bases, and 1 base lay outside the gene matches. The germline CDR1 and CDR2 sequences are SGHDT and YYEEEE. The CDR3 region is CASSWDRLNTEAFF. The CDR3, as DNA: TGTGCCAGCAGCTGGGACAGGCTGAACACTGAAGCTTTCTTT. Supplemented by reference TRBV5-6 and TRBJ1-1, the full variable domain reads DAGVTQSPTHLIKTRGQQVTLRCSPKSGHDTVSWYQQALGQGPQFIFQYYEEEERQRGNFPDRFSGHQFPNYSSELNVNALLLGDSALYLCASSWDRLNTEAFFGQGTRLTVV.

CDR3 in amino acids: CASSPPGGGHNEQYF. CDR3 sequence (DNA): TGTGCCAGCAGCCCCCCTGGGGGAGGGCATAATGAGCAGTACTTC. This chain links TRBV14 with TRBJ2-7; 7 bases align to TRBD2. Unmatched junction bases numbered 13, after V lost 4 bases and J lost 7 bases. The CDR3 is made up of 15 amino acids. Germline values: CDR1 SGHDN, CDR2 FVKESK.